A single sample gave rise to the 12 T cell receptor beta chains below, sequenced in a study of control samples from healthy donors and cancer patients. Repertoires were generated with immunoSEQ multiplex PCR, while TCRdb's copy carries only in-frame clones and drops some. The sample has roughly 51,000 clones; roughly 87% are singletons. The source material was PBMCs. These receptors were taken from a man aged 40-55 years with colorectal cancer.

This chain links TRBV5-4 with TRBJ2-7; D possibly matches TRBD1 or TRBD2 (5 bases each). This CDR3 contains 15 residues. CDR1 and CDR2 (germline): SGHNT, YYREEE (reference sequence). The ends were cut back, 4 bases at V and 0 bases at J, with 14 bases in the middle. The CDR3 DNA is TGTGCCAGCAGCCCAGGGAGAGGGGTCTCCTACGAGCAGTACTTC. Protein sequence: CASSPGRGVSYEQYF. The whole variable domain, remainder taken from reference TRBV5-4 and TRBJ2-7, is ETGVTQSPTHLIKTRGQQVTLRCSSQSGHNTVSWYQQALGQGPQFIFQYYREEENGRGNFPPRFSGLQFPNYSSELNVNALELDDSALYLCASSPGRGVSYEQYFGPGTRLTVT.

The V call is TRBV11-3, the J call TRBJ1-2; D unresolved. Germline loops: CDR1 SGHNT, CDR2 YENEEA. Between the trimmed V and J ends, which lost 0 bases and 4 bases, there was a span of 6 bases. CDR3 size: 13 residues. The CDR3, as DNA: TGTGCCAGCAGCTTAGACCCAACCTATGGCTACACCTTC. This sequence encodes CASSLDPTYGYTF.

This clone was recorded only once. The V and J genes are TRBV12-3 or TRBV12-4 and TRBJ1-1; possibly TRBD1 for D (5 bases). The ends were cut back, 6 bases at V and 6 bases at J, with 14 bases in the middle. The CDR3 is 13 residues long. The CDR3 protein is CASSPGWSAEAFF. The CDR3 nucleotides are TGTGCCAGCAGCCCAGGGTGGAGCGCTGAAGCTTTCTTT.

This rearrangement joins TRBV28 to TRBJ1-5; the D is unclear. The CDR3 runs 15 residues. Trimming took off 4 bases at V and 8 bases at J, with 18 bases between the two ends. Germline CDR1 and CDR2: MDHEN and SYDVKM. The CDR3 region is CASSSLFWAGEPQHF. CDR3 DNA: TGTGCCAGCAGTTCTTTATTTTGGGCTGGGGAGCCCCAGCATTTT. The full variable domain, its missing parts supplied by reference TRBV28 and TRBJ1-5, is DVKVTQSSRYLVKRTGEKVFLECVQDMDHENMFWYRQDPGLGLRLIYFSYDVKMKEKGDIPEGYSVSREKKERFSLILESASTNQTSMYLCASSSLFWAGEPQHFGDGTRLSIL.

This clone showed up just a few times. The rearrangement joins TRBV7-9 to TRBJ1-3; D gene uncertain. Germline assignment: CDR1 SEHNR and CDR2 FQNEAQ (reference sequence). Trimming took 1 base from V and 10 from J, leaving 8 bases between them. The CDR3 covers 12 residues. CDR3 region: CASSLGRMTIYF. The DNA of the CDR3 is TGTGCCAGCAGCTTAGGAAGGATGACCATATATTTT.

The rearrangement links TRBV24-1 to TRBJ2-2; D uncertain. The CDR3 spans 16 residues. Trimming left V 1 base short and J 2 bases short, with 10 bases between. Per the germline V gene, CDR1 is KGHDR and CDR2 is SFDVKD. This CDR3 reads CATSDFTEKNTGELFF. CDR3 DNA sequence: TGTGCCACCAGTGATTTCACAGAAAAAAACACCGGGGAGCTGTTTTTT.

The chain couples TRBV5-4 to TRBJ1-2, with D unresolved. The CDR3 extends over 13 amino acids. V lost 2 bases to trimming and J lost 3 bases, with 8 bases between them. Germline CDR1 SGHNT, CDR2 YYREEE (reference sequence). The CDR3 DNA is TGTGCCAGCAGCTTAAAGGGAGACTATGGCTACACCTTC. Translating gives CASSLKGDYGYTF.

J is TRBJ1-2 and V is TRBV29-1; D is unclear. CDR1 is SQVTM and CDR2 is ANQGSEA in the germline V gene. The CDR3 runs to 10 residues. V lost 5 bases to trimming and J lost 6 bases, with 7 bases between them. The CDR3 DNA reads as TGCAGCGTTATCGCGGATGGCTACACCTTC. Its translation is CSVIADGYTF.

This clone was found a few times. The genes are TRBV7-9 and TRBJ1-1; D unresolved. Germline loops: CDR1 SEHNR, CDR2 FQNEAQ (reference sequence). CDR3 size: 14 residues. With 5 bases removed from V and 2 bases from J, the gap between germline ends came to 12 bases. CDR3 loop: CASSRFDVNTEAFF. The CDR3 nucleotides are TGTGCCAGCAGCCGTTTTGACGTTAACACTGAAGCTTTCTTT.

The chain has TRBV19 and TRBJ1-1; D is unclear. V gave up 1 base and J gave up 6 bases, with 12 bases separating them. CDR1 is LNHDA and CDR2 is SQIVND in the germline V gene (reference sequence). The CDR3 sequence is 14 residues long. CDR3 nucleotide sequence: TGTGCCAGTAGTATAGTTCTCCTGGACGCTGAAGCTTTCTTT. Encoded protein: CASSIVLLDAEAFF.

This chain connects TRBV6-2 or TRBV6-3 to TRBJ1-1; TRBD1 is a possible D gene (5 bases). CDR1 and CDR2 (germline): MNHEY, SVGEGT. CDR3 length: 15 residues. V lost 2 bases, J lost 1 base, and 11 bases lay in between. CDR3: CASSYAGRGNTEAFF. The CDR3 DNA is TGTGCCAGCAGTTACGCGGGACGGGGGAACACTGAAGCTTTCTTT.

V and J are TRBV5-6 and TRBJ1-5; D gene unclear. V was clipped by 2 bases and J by 6 bases, with 6 bases between them. The CDR3 is 12 amino acids. Germline CDR1 is SGHDT and CDR2 is YYEEEE. This CDR3 reads CASSFGVQPQHF. CDR3 DNA: TGTGCCAGCAGCTTCGGAGTTCAGCCCCAGCATTTT.